The 6 T cell receptor beta chains presented below share a single source sample, sequenced in a study of blood T cell repertoires in COVID-19. Here immunoSEQ multiplex PCR was the method, and the copy in TCRdb shows in-frame clones only, minus some. This sample has about 310,000 clones, with roughly 87% found just once. The sample was peripheral blood. The receptors derive from a man in his fifties with active or convalescent COVID-19.

The rearrangement joins TRBV2 to TRBJ1-1; 7 nucleotides agree with TRBD1. The CDR3 is made up of 15 amino acids. Trimming cost V 7 bases and J 3 bases; bases outside gene matches: 11. The germline CDR1 and CDR2 sequences are SNHLY and FYNNEI. CDR3 in amino acids: CASNTIQGIDTEAFF. Written as DNA, the CDR3 is TGTGCCAGCAATACTATACAGGGGATAGACACTGAAGCTTTCTTT. Full variable domain (rest looked up from reference TRBV2 and TRBJ1-1): EPEVTQTPSHQVTQMGQEVILRCVPISNHLYFYWYRQILGQKVEFLVSFYNNEISEKSEIFDDQFSVERPDGSNFTLKIRSTKLEDSAMYFCASNTIQGIDTEAFFGQGTRLTVV.

The CDR3 DNA reads TGCGCCAGCAGCCCCCTCGGACAGGGTGTTTCGCCCCCCTATGGCTACACCTTC. It yields the protein CASSPLGQGVSPPYGYTF. The rearrangement uses TRBV4-3 and TRBJ1-2, with 8 bases lining up with TRBD1. This CDR3 is 18 amino acids long. The germline V gene encodes CDR1 LGHNA and CDR2 YSLEER. Trimming cost V 4 bases and J 4 bases; bases outside gene matches: 17.

The chain employs TRBV14 and TRBJ2-7, with 9 bases aligning to TRBD1. The CDR3 extends over 16 amino acids. CDR1 and CDR2 from the germline V gene are SGHDN and FVKESK. The V segment lost 2 bases and the J segment 3 bases; nucleotides outside the gene matches: 8. The CDR3 DNA follows: TGTGCCAGCAGCCAATTTCCGGGACAGGGAGGCTACGAGCAGTACTTC. Encoded protein: CASSQFPGQGGYEQYF.

In the case of this clone: Other DNA sequences of this sample code for an identical CDR3. This rearrangement joins TRBV14 to TRBJ1-2, with D perhaps TRBD1 (5 bases). This CDR3 is 13 amino acids long. Trimming stripped 1 base from V and 3 bases from J, with 6 bases between. In germline, CDR1 is SGHDN, CDR2 FVKESK. CDR3 sequence reads: CASSQGRDYGYTF. The CDR3 region has the DNA TGTGCCAGCAGCCAAGGCAGGGACTATGGCTACACCTTC.

The chain employs TRBV19 and TRBJ1-6; 7 nucleotides align to TRBD1. CDR1 and CDR2 (germline): LNHDA, SQIVND (reference sequence). The CDR3 is made up of 13 amino acids. V trimming: 9 bases; J trimming: 11 bases; junction bases outside the gene matches: 10. The CDR3: CASQTSRGTPLHF. CDR3 bases: TGTGCCAGCCAGACCTCCAGGGGGACACCCCTCCACTTT.

The chain is built from TRBV28 and TRBJ2-1; 7 nucleotides agree with TRBD1. The CDR3 totals 15 residues. V gave up 4 bases and J gave up 9 bases; unmatched junction bases: 12. CDR1 and CDR2 from the germline V gene are MDHEN and SYDVKM. The CDR3 sequence: CASSSGTVLGSEQFF. In DNA, the CDR3 is TGTGCCAGCAGTTCCGGGACAGTTTTGGGGAGTGAGCAGTTCTTC.